This record covers a single T cell receptor beta chain. Antigen unknown. The data were taken from a study of T cell responses to AZD1222 COVID-19 vaccine. Second-dose intervals of approximately 4 or approximately 12 weeks were pooled. Method: immunoSEQ multiplex PCR; TCRdb's copy keeps in-frame clones and lacks some. The table includes about 160,000 clones, approximately 87% detected once. The study's findings and limits: Spike-specific TCR breadth and depth were elevated following two AZD1222 doses. The donor cohort was predominantly white British with a female majority, and clonal diversity may have been underestimated. Along spike, vaccine-associated CD4 TCRs were found throughout, with dominance at 160-218 and 743-854.

This clonotype was obtained from an adult who received the AZD1222 COVID-19 vaccine. The sequencing used peripheral blood, collected 28 days after the second AZD1222 dose.

The CDR3 loop reads CASTLEGAVHQPQHF. The DNA of the CDR3 is TGTGCCAGCACCCTAGAAGGGGCAGTTCATCAGCCCCAGCATTTT. This chain connects TRBV21-1 to TRBJ1-5; the D call TRBD1 from the table was never checked on the DNA. TRBV21-1 is a pseudogene segment. This CDR3 spans 15 amino acids.